These T cell receptor beta chains were read from a single sample in a study of blood T cell repertoires in COVID-19. Clones were read by immunoSEQ multiplex PCR, and TCRdb kept only the in-frame ones, dropping some. The sample lists around 100,000 clones, roughly 87% occurring once. The material sequenced was peripheral blood. The receptor set was obtained from a man aged 25-45 years in a cohort sampled during active COVID-19. Each CDR3 is given with its conserved first and last residue. Fields, in order: clone size, D gene, V gene, J gene, CDR3 protein, CDR3 DNA. A D gene is named only where the DNA matches it firmly. A row's size may be missing; if present it is once, few, many or a size class.

>few|TRBD2|TRBV5-1|TRBJ2-3
CASSFLAGGTDTQYF
TGCGCCAGCAGCTTCTTAGCGGGGGGCACAGATACGCAGTATTTT
>NA|NA|TRBV9|TRBJ2-2
CASSALMTGNTGELFF
TGTGCCAGCAGCGCCCTCATGACGGGGAATACCGGGGAGCTGTTTTTT
>NA|NA|TRBV28|TRBJ1-2
CASRIGTSYGYTF
TGTGCCAGCAGGATCGGGACTTCCTATGGCTACACCTTC
>NA|TRBD1|TRBV6-6|TRBJ1-5
CASSSGQGNQPQHF
TGTGCCAGCAGTTCGGGACAGGGGAATCAGCCCCAGCATTTT
>NA|NA|TRBV15|TRBJ1-1
CATSGPRPGTEAFF
TGTGCCACCAGCGGCCCGCGGCCGGGCACTGAAGCTTTCTTT
>NA|NA|TRBV10-2|TRBJ1-2
CASSENPDSLYGYTF
TGCGCCAGCAGTGAGAATCCGGACAGCCTCTATGGCTACACCTTC
>NA|TRBD1|TRBV6-6|TRBJ2-5
CASSYTPGQGGTQYF
TGTGCCAGCAGTTATACACCGGGACAGGGCGGGACCCAGTACTTC
>few|NA|TRBV2|TRBJ2-7
CASSERVLRGSSYEQYF
TGTGCCAGCAGTGAGCGGGTCCTTCGGGGGTCCTCCTACGAGCAGTACTTC
>NA|TRBD1|TRBV13|TRBJ2-5
CASSSRTGAKETQYF
TGTGCCAGCAGCTCCCGGACAGGCGCAAAAGAGACCCAGTACTTC
>NA|NA|TRBV10-3|TRBJ1-5
CAISEREGGNQPQHF
TGTGCCATCAGTGAGCGGGAAGGAGGAAATCAGCCCCAGCATTTT
>NA|TRBD1|TRBV28|TRBJ1-2
CASSTGTDVNGYTF
TGTGCCAGCAGTACCGGGACAGATGTTAATGGCTACACCTTC
>few|NA|TRBV6-2/TRBV6-3|TRBJ2-3
CASSWWTSSTDTQYF
TGTGCCAGCAGTTGGTGGACTTCTAGCACAGATACGCAGTATTTT
>NA|NA|TRBV19|TRBJ1-5
CASSIDPSQPQHF
TGTGCCAGTAGTATAGATCCTAGTCAGCCCCAGCATTTT
>once|NA|TRBV5-1|TRBJ1-2
CASSPSLTGNYGYTF
TGCGCCAGCAGCCCGTCACTGACAGGCAACTATGGCTACACCTTC
>once|TRBD1|TRBV5-1|TRBJ2-2
CASSPQGALHGELFF
TGCGCCAGCAGCCCACAGGGGGCCTTGCACGGGGAGCTGTTTTTT
>NA|NA|TRBV11-2|TRBJ1-4
CASSLGGTNEKLFF
TGTGCCAGCAGCTTGGGAGGGACTAATGAAAAACTGTTTTTT